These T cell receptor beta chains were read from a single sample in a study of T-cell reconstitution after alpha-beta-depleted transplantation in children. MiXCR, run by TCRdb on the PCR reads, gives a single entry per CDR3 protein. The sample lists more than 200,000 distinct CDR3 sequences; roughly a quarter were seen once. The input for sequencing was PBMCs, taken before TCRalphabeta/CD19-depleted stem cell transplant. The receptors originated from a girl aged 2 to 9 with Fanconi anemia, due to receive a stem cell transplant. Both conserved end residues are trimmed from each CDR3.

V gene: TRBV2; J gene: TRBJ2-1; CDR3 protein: ASSGSLLQF
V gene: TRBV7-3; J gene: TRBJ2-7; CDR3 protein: ASSLDGGVGGEQY
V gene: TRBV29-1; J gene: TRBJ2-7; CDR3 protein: SAVVGEQY
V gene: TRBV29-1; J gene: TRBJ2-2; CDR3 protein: SVVTRGTGELF
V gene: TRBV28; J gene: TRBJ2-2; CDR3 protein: ASKWGSSTGELF
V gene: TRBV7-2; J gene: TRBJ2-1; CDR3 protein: ASSFRGADRGYNEQF
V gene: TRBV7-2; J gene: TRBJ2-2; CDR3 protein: ASSLASGRPGTGELF
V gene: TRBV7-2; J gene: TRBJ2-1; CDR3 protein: ASSFPPFSSYNEQF
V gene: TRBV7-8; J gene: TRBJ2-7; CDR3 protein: ASSYSPGTAYEQY
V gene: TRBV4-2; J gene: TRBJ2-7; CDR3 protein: ASSRSGTGKVEQY